This TCR beta chain came from a study of CD8+CD57+ T cells in acquired aplastic anemia. The wider study: Yields of DNA that came from sorted CD4+ and CD8+ cells averaged about 3.4 ug. For CD4+ cells, healthy donors had an average of roughly 11 million reads.

This CDR3 region has 17 residues. The germline V gene encodes CDR1 MNHEY and CDR2 SVGEGT. The template used for profiling TCR beta VDJ and CDR3 was genomic DNA. TCRdb analysed the reads with MiXCR anew, one entry per CDR3 protein. Here the sample spans over 150,000 distinct CDR3 sequences, roughly 48% being singletons. General study results and limits: Found in both controls and patients were about 30 CD8+ CDR3 sequences. Controls did not differ significantly from patients in CD8+ Simpson's diversity.

As for this clonotype: Its antigen is still unknown. Germline is not matched at one junction end, which may reflect a read error.

Input material: sorted CD4+, CD8+, or CD8+CD57+ T cells (not recorded which) from PBMCs. The clonotype comes from a human donor in good health. The rearrangement joins TRBV6-2 or TRBV6-3 to TRBJ2-7; TRBD1 might be the D (5 bases). This CDR3 reads CASSFLPSTASLYERYF. The CDR3 coding sequence is TGTGCCAGCAGTTTCCTGCCTTCGACAGCCTCCCTCTACGAGCGGTACTTC.